This TCR beta chain was found in a study of naive and memory T cell subsets. The V segment lost 6 bases and the J segment 1 base; nucleotides outside the gene matches: 5. The CDR3 runs to 14 residues. From the second PCR step, alpha and beta chains were amplified apart. Many counts were recorded for this clonotype. Two oligonucleotides, mixed equimolar, formed the beta constant-region primer covering TRBC1 and TRBC2. The cDNA 3' end received a ligated single-stranded oligonucleotide carrying the SP2 primer and a 12-nucleotide UMI. Nested alpha and beta constant-region primers with the SP2 primer drove four PCR rounds on ligated cDNA. TCRdb re-called the UMI-ligation and nested PCR reads through MiXCR, storing one row per CDR3 protein. The sample yields 84,000 or so distinct CDR3 sequences, about 6.5% seen once.

The receptor was derived from a human donor in good health. The sample consisted of central memory CD4+ T cells from blood. The chain carries TRBV12-3 or TRBV12-4 and TRBJ2-7; 8 bases are shared with TRBD1. The chain's CDR3 is CASSSGQGSYEQYF. The CDR3 DNA reads as TGTGCCAGCAGCTCCGGACAGGGATCCTACGAGCAGTACTTC.